These 17 T cell receptor beta chains came from one sample sequenced in a study of blood T cell repertoires in COVID-19. Data came from immunoSEQ multiplex PCR; TCRdb stores just in-frame clones and leaves some out. The sample shows approximately 300,000 clones, around four fifths of them seen only once. Sequencing was carried out using peripheral blood. These receptor sequences come from a woman aged 50 to 65 with acute or convalescent COVID-19.

The chain combines TRBV9 with TRBJ2-1, with 13 bases fitting TRBD2. V lost 2 bases, J lost 5 bases, and 4 bases stayed unmatched. The CDR3 runs to 16 residues. The germline V gene has CDR1 SGDLS and CDR2 YYNGEE. Here the CDR3 reads CASSVRTSGSHNEQFF. The CDR3 DNA reads TGTGCCAGCAGCGTGAGGACTAGCGGGAGCCACAATGAGCAGTTCTTC.

V and J are TRBV4-1 and TRBJ1-1; 12 bases are shared with TRBD1. Germline V gene sequence: CDR1 MGHRA, CDR2 YSYEKL. The CDR3 sequence is 15 residues long. V gave up 4 bases and J gave up 6 bases; unmatched junction bases: 6. As DNA, the CDR3 is TGCGCCAGCAGCCTCTGGGACAGGGGGCAACCTGAAGCTTTCTTT. Translation gives CASSLWDRGQPEAFF.

In nucleotides, the CDR3 is TGTGCCAGTACCTCAGATGGCAGGGTCCCTGAAGCTTTCTTT. Residues: CASTSDGRVPEAFF. The chain recombines TRBV19 with TRBJ1-1; a possible D gene is TRBD1 (5 bases). Trimming left V 7 bases short and J 6 bases short, with 18 bases between. The length of the CDR3 is 14 residues. CDR1 LNHDA and CDR2 SQIVND come from the germline V gene (reference sequence).

The chain recombines TRBV7-3 with TRBJ2-2; D is unresolved. This CDR3 is 14 amino acids long. The germline gives CDR1 SGHTA, CDR2 FQGTGA. The ends were cut back, 5 bases at V and 1 base at J, with 8 bases in the middle. The CDR3 loop reads CASSPQMNTGELFF. Written as DNA, the CDR3 is TGTGCCAGCAGCCCGCAGATGAACACCGGGGAGCTGTTTTTT.

The chain employs TRBV9 and TRBJ1-5, with 9 positions matching TRBD1. The germline CDR1 and CDR2 sequences are SGDLS and YYNGEE. V lost 4 bases, J lost 6 bases, and 5 bases stayed unmatched. The CDR3 sequence is 14 residues long. DNA for the CDR3: TGTGCCAGCAGCCCAGAGACAGGGGGTCAGCCCCAGCATTTT. Protein: CASSPETGGQPQHF.

This chain uses TRBV3-1 (or the pseudogene TRBV3-2) with TRBJ2-4; possibly TRBD1 for D (5 bases). Trimming removed 3 bases from V and 5 bases from J, with 11 bases in between. The germline V gene encodes CDR1 LGHDT and CDR2 YNNKEL (reference sequence). The CDR3 loop spans 14 amino acids. Written as DNA, the CDR3 is TGTGCCAGCAGCCACAGGGATTTCCAAAACATTCAGTACTTC. Protein product: CASSHRDFQNIQYF.

CDR3: CASSRGIDTEAFF. For the CDR3, the DNA is TGTGCCAGCAGCCGCGGGATCGACACTGAAGCTTTCTTT. The chain links TRBV11-2 to TRBJ1-1, with unresolved D. The CDR3 length is 13 residues. The V end lost 5 bases, the J end lost 3 bases, and 10 bases lay between the germline ends. Germline V gene data show CDR1 as SGHAT and CDR2 as FQNNGV.

This chain joins TRBV7-2 and TRBJ2-5, with D possibly matching TRBD2 (5 bases). Trimming cost V 6 bases and J 7 bases, with 12 bases left between them. CDR1 is SGHTA, CDR2 FQGNSA, per germline. This CDR3 spans 12 amino acids. The CDR3 nucleotides read TGTGCCAGCAGGGACTCCTCCGGGACCCAGTACTTC. Its translation is CASRDSSGTQYF.

This chain joins TRBV6-4 and TRBJ1-2; TRBD1 aligns across 7 bases. With 5 bases clipped from V and 6 bases from J, the junction kept 6 bases outside the gene matches. The CDR3 is 13 residues long. CDR1 and CDR2 from the germline V gene are MRHNA and SNTAGT. The CDR3 spells CASSLSGGNGYTF. The CDR3 bases are TGTGCCAGCAGTCTCTCAGGGGGTAATGGCTACACCTTC.

A word on this clone: The same CDR3 arises from other DNA sequences in this sample as well. This chain joins TRBV12-3 or TRBV12-4 and TRBJ1-2, with 7 bases aligning to TRBD1. The CDR3 has 13 amino acids. V shed 6 bases and J 4 bases; nucleotides not matched to a gene: 5. CDR3 coding DNA: TGTGCCAGCAGCCCTGGGACAGCCTATGGCTACACCTTC. Its translation is CASSPGTAYGYTF.

V usage is TRBV11-2 and J usage is TRBJ1-2; the D is unclear. Between the trimmed V and J ends, which lost 5 bases and 1 base, there was a span of 2 bases. Looked up from germline, CDR1 is SGHAT and CDR2 is FQNNGV. The CDR3 totals 11 residues. The CDR3 spells CASSHNYGYTF. The DNA for the CDR3 is TGTGCCAGCAGCCATAACTATGGCTACACCTTC.

The chain is built from TRBV30 and TRBJ1-2; 7 bases fit TRBD1. Germline trimming cut 1 base from V and 1 base from J; bases unmatched to any gene: 3. The CDR3 has 14 amino acids. CDR1 is GTSNPN and CDR2 is SVGIG in the germline V gene (reference sequence). Here the CDR3 DNA reads TGTGCCTGGAGTGGGACAGGCGATAACTATGGCTACACCTTC. Its protein is CAWSGTGDNYGYTF.

This clone is a singleton in its sample. The chain joins TRBV7-2 to TRBJ2-3, with TRBD2 as a possible D gene (5 bases). This CDR3 spans 15 amino acids. V shed 4 bases and J shed 2 bases, with 13 bases lying between them. Looked up from germline, CDR1 is SGHTA and CDR2 is FQGNSA. CDR3 nucleotide sequence: TGTGCCAGCAGCTCTAGCCTAGGGCCCACAGATACGCAGTATTTT. Protein sequence: CASSSSLGPTDTQYF.

This rearrangement joins TRBV10-3 to TRBJ1-1; no clear D gene. Germline V gives CDR1 ENHRY, CDR2 SYGVKD. V gave up 0 bases and J gave up 5 bases, with 4 bases separating them. This CDR3 spans 12 amino acids. For the CDR3, the DNA is TGTGCCATCAGTGAGTCTCTGACTGAAGCTTTCTTT. Protein: CAISESLTEAFF.

DNA for the CDR3: TGTGCCAGCAGCCAAGATCCCACTTACGGGGAGCTGTTTTTT. Its protein product is CASSQDPTYGELFF. The chain combines TRBV3-1 (or the pseudogene TRBV3-2) with TRBJ2-2; D call uncertain. CDR3 length: 14 residues. Germline V gene lookup returns CDR1 LGHDT and CDR2 YNNKEL (reference sequence). V lost 0 bases, J lost 7 bases, and 9 bases lay in between.

In the case of this clone: The same CDR3 can be traced to other DNA sequences in this sample. V and J are TRBV5-1 and TRBJ1-1; 9 bases align to TRBD1. CDR3 size: 13 residues. Germline CDR1 reads SGHRS; CDR2 reads YFSETQ. Trimming at V came to 4 bases and at J to 5 bases, leaving 3 bases not matched to a gene. CDR3 coding DNA: TGCGCCAGCAGCGTGACAGGGGGGACTGAAGCTTTCTTT. This codes for CASSVTGGTEAFF. Together with reference TRBV5-1 and TRBJ1-1, the CDR3 gives the full variable domain: KAGVTQTPRYLIKTRGQQVTLSCSPISGHRSVSWYQQTPGQGLQFLFEYFSETQRNKGNFPGRFSGRQFSNSRSEMNVSTLELGDSALYLCASSVTGGTEAFFGQGTRLTVV.

This clone was recorded many times. The chain joins TRBV2 to TRBJ1-2; D is ambiguous. V was clipped by 3 bases and J by 7 bases, with 9 bases between them. The germline gives CDR1 SNHLY, CDR2 FYNNEI. The CDR3 extends over 12 amino acids. The CDR3 nucleotides read TGTGCCAGCAGTGAGCGGGCCTCTGGCTACACCTTC. It encodes CASSERASGYTF.